Listed here are 3 T cell receptor beta chains from one sample, sequenced in a study of T cells in Graves' hyperthyroidism and ophthalmopathy (dated by TCRdb to 2018 to 2020). The library was prepared using multiplex PCR. Sequencing was carried out with an Illumina HiSeq 2000. TCR beta CDR3 regions were amplified from RNA transcripts. A first-round RT-PCR of the TCR CDR3 used the HTBI primer set with the Qiagen OneStep RT-PCR kit. TCRdb reran the public reads through fastp at Q25 and MiXCR, keeping productive beta chains. Under each unique CDR3 protein, matching rows form one entry showing the most common genes and DNA. This sample gives 350,000 to 400,000 distinct CDR3 sequences in total; 15% to 20% of them show up just once. The ten largest account for about 3.7% of the sample. Sequencing was performed on blood. These receptors came from a woman aged 18 to 35 with Graves' hyperthyroidism.

This clonotype was found a few times. The chain recombines TRBV12-3 or TRBV12-4 with TRBJ2-4, with 13 bases lining up with TRBD2. The length of the CDR3 is 19 residues. The V segment lost 6 bases and the J segment 0 bases; nucleotides outside the gene matches: 11. The CDR3 protein is CASSKGLAGAPQAKNIQYF. CDR3 sequence (DNA): TGTGCCAGCAGCAAAGGACTAGCGGGGGCCCCGCAAGCCAAAAACATTCAGTACTTC.

This clonotype was recorded many times. CDR3: CSVEDPGVPYEQYF. The CDR3 DNA reads TGCAGCGTTGAAGATCCAGGGGTCCCCTACGAGCAGTACTTC. The genes are TRBV29-1 and TRBJ2-7; TRBD1 might be the D (6 bases). Germline V CDR1 and CDR2: SQVTM, ANQGSEA. The ends were cut back, 0 bases at V and 2 bases at J, with 11 bases in the middle. This CDR3 is 14 amino acids long.

The table lists this clonotype with many counts. The chain combines TRBV9 with TRBJ2-5; D remains unclear. The CDR3 sequence is 15 residues long. The germline CDR1 and CDR2 sequences are SGDLS and YYNGEE. Deletions cut 4 bases from V and 1 base from J, with 14 bases between. The DNA of the CDR3 is TGTGCCAGCAGCCCCACAGTAAACATCCAAGAGACCCAGTACTTC. Protein sequence: CASSPTVNIQETQYF.